These 28 T cell receptor beta chains originate from one sample sequenced in a study of CD8 T cells in ankylosing spondylitis. Study-level findings and limits: Ankylosing spondylitis blood appeared to be characterized by a TCR beta motif of eight highly homologous variants.

TCRdb re-called the 5' RACE reads with MiXCR, one entry per CDR3 protein. The sample lists 650,000 to 800,000 distinct CDR3 sequences, around 20% occurring once. These TCRs' antigens remain unknown. The sequenced sample was blood, either unsorted or a sorted T cell fraction (not recorded which). The receptor set was obtained from a male donor with ankylosing spondylitis.

This clonotype occurred once. V usage is TRBV4-1 and J usage is TRBJ1-4, with D hard to call. CDR3 length equals 13 residues. Trimming removed 8 bases at V and 0 bases at J, with 7 bases between. Germline assignment: CDR1 MGHRA and CDR2 YSYEKL. The DNA of the CDR3 is TGCGCCAGCTGGGAACCAACTAATGAAAAACTGTTTTTT. This codes for CASWEPTNEKLFF.

A few counts support this clonotype. V is TRBV12-3 or TRBV12-4 and J is TRBJ1-1, with a tentative D call TRBD1 (5 bases). Deletions cut 1 base from V and 5 bases from J, with 14 bases between. The CDR3 has 15 residues. The CDR3 here is CASSLEWPRGTEAFF. The CDR3 DNA is TGTGCCAGCAGTTTAGAATGGCCTAGGGGAACTGAAGCTTTCTTT.

V gene TRBV20-1 combines with J gene TRBJ1-1, with a tentative D call TRBD1 (5 bases). The CDR3 covers 13 residues. Germline values: CDR1 DFQATT, CDR2 SNEGSKA (reference sequence). The CDR3 nucleotides are TGCAGGGCCTCCGGGGGTTTGATTACTGAAGCTTTCTTT. Its protein is CRASGGLITEAFF.

The gene calls are TRBV7-9 and TRBJ1-2; 8 positions agree with TRBD1. With 3 bases clipped from V and 7 bases from J, the junction kept 13 bases outside the gene matches. The germline gives CDR1 SEHNR, CDR2 FQNEAQ (reference sequence). This CDR3 contains 16 residues. CDR3 sequence (DNA): TGTGCCAGCAGCTTGCGAGAAACAGGGGGAAAGGGTGGCTACACCTTC. Protein product: CASSLRETGGKGGYTF.

The chain recombines TRBV7-2 with TRBJ2-3; D is undetermined. The CDR3 covers 15 residues. Trimming shortened V by 7 bases and J by 2 bases, and 16 bases separated the two germline ends. Germline V gene data show CDR1 as SGHTA and CDR2 as FQGNSA. CDR3 region: CASTLRWGNTDTQYF. In DNA form, the CDR3 reads TGTGCCAGCACCCTACGTTGGGGTAACACAGATACGCAGTATTTT. The full variable domain, with the rest looked up from reference TRBV7-2 and TRBJ2-3, is GAGVSQSPSNKVTEKGKDVELRCDPISGHTALYWYRQSLGQGLEFLIYFQGNSAPDKSGLPSDRFSAERTGGSVSTLTIQRTQQEDSAVYLCASTLRWGNTDTQYFGPGTRLTVL.

This clonotype was seen a handful of times. V gene TRBV7-9 combines with J gene TRBJ2-7; TRBD1 matches at 7 bases. This CDR3 contains 15 residues. Germline V CDR1 and CDR2: SEHNR, FQNEAQ (reference sequence). The V and J ends lost 3 bases and 2 bases, in that order; junction bases with no gene match: 7. Here the CDR3 reads CASSFRGSETYEQYF. The CDR3 region has the DNA TGTGCCAGCAGCTTCAGGGGGAGTGAAACCTACGAGCAGTACTTC.

This clonotype was observed many times. The gene calls are TRBV10-3 and TRBJ2-3, with D uncertain. This CDR3 contains 12 residues. CDR1 and CDR2 from the germline V gene are ENHRY and SYGVKD. Deletions cut 2 bases from V and 2 bases from J, with 2 bases between. In DNA, the CDR3 is TGTGCCATCAGTGAGAACACAGATACGCAGTATTTT. Its protein product is CAISENTDTQYF.

This clonotype came up a few times. This rearrangement joins TRBV7-9 to TRBJ1-1, with TRBD1 matching over 7 bases. V shed 2 bases and J 2 bases; nucleotides not matched to a gene: 11. Germline V gene sequence: CDR1 SEHNR, CDR2 FQNEAQ (reference sequence). The CDR3 has 17 residues. The CDR3 nucleotides are TGTGCCAGCAGCTTATTAGGGGAGGGGGACAGAAACACTGAAGCTTTCTTT. The encoded protein is CASSLLGEGDRNTEAFF.

This clonotype was detected a few times. The chain joins TRBV6-2 or TRBV6-3 to TRBJ2-2; 7 bases map to TRBD1. CDR1 MNHEY and CDR2 SVGEGT come from the germline V gene. This CDR3 is built from 16 residues. V shed 6 bases, J shed 2 bases, and the junction held 9 bases outside the gene matches. The CDR3 sequence is CASREDRASNTGELFF. CDR3 DNA: TGTGCCAGCAGAGAAGACAGGGCGAGCAACACCGGGGAGCTGTTTTTT.

This sequence joins TRBV7-6 and TRBJ2-1; D is perhaps TRBD2 (6 bases). The ends were cut back, 1 base at V and 3 bases at J, with 10 bases in the middle. The CDR3 has 15 amino acids. Germline CDR1 is SGHVS and CDR2 is FNYEAQ. The CDR3 DNA is TGTGCCAGCAGCTTAGAGGCGGGGTTCTACAATGAGCAGTTCTTC. Protein sequence: CASSLEAGFYNEQFF.

The chain uses TRBV5-1 and TRBJ2-3; 8 positions agree with TRBD2. The CDR3 runs 17 residues. Losses at the gene ends were 2 bases for V and 0 bases for J; bases not matched to a gene: 8. Germline values: CDR1 SGHRS, CDR2 YFSETQ. CDR3 nucleotide sequence: TGCGCCAGCAGCTTATTAAAGCGGGGGTCTAGCACAGATACGCAGTATTTT. It is translated as CASSLLKRGSSTDTQYF.

This chain connects TRBV18 to TRBJ2-1; D gene unclear. There are 13 residues in the CDR3. Trimming removed 8 bases at V and 5 bases at J, with 13 bases between. Germline V gives CDR1 KGHSH, CDR2 LQKENI. In DNA, the CDR3 is TGTGCCAGCCAGTCATCTCGTGACAATGAGCAGTTCTTC. Protein sequence: CASQSSRDNEQFF.

The gene calls are TRBV5-1 and TRBJ2-1, with D possibly being TRBD1 (5 bases). Trimming took 0 bases from V and 6 from J, leaving 10 bases between them. The CDR3 contains 14 residues. Germline assignment: CDR1 SGHRS and CDR2 YFSETQ. The CDR3 nucleotides are TGCGCCAGCAGCTTGGGACAGCTCCCCAATGAGCAGTTCTTC. This encodes CASSLGQLPNEQFF.

The rearrangement links TRBV10-1 to TRBJ2-7; D tentatively reads TRBD1 or TRBD2 (5 bases each). Trimming took 0 bases from V and 3 from J, leaving 6 bases between them. The germline V gene encodes CDR1 WNHNN and CDR2 SYGVQD (reference sequence). The CDR3 has 13 residues. The CDR3 sequence is CASSESGDYEQYF. CDR3 nucleotides: TGCGCCAGCAGTGAGTCGGGGGACTACGAGCAGTACTTC.

This clonotype was seen a handful of times. The chain recombines TRBV29-1 with TRBJ1-4; tentative D call: TRBD1 (5 bases). CDR1 is SQVTM and CDR2 is ANQGSEA in the germline V gene. The germline V and J ends were trimmed by 3 bases and 6 bases, with 20 bases remaining between them. The CDR3 consists of 16 residues. CDR3: CSVDGVRGRADEKLFF. In DNA form, the CDR3 reads TGCAGCGTTGACGGGGTTAGGGGCAGGGCGGATGAAAAACTGTTTTTT.

This clonotype came up many times. This sequence joins TRBV12-3 or TRBV12-4 and TRBJ2-1; D perhaps matches TRBD2 (6 bases). Trimming took 7 bases from V and 4 from J, leaving 20 bases between them. The CDR3 totals 16 residues. The CDR3 spells CASTPSGSGSYNEQFF. In DNA form, the CDR3 reads TGTGCCAGCACCCCGTCCGGTAGCGGTTCATACAATGAGCAGTTCTTC.

This clonotype showed up many times. The chain links TRBV6-1 to TRBJ2-7; maybe TRBD2 (6 bases). Looked up from germline, CDR1 is MNHNS and CDR2 is SASEGT. This CDR3 is 16 amino acids long. V was clipped by 5 bases and J by 0 bases, with 17 bases between them. CDR3: CASSPLRAGASYEQYF. CDR3 bases: TGTGCCAGCAGTCCCCTAAGAGCGGGCGCCTCCTACGAGCAGTACTTC.

This chain joins TRBV3-1 and TRBJ1-4; D perhaps matches TRBD1 (6 bases). The V and J ends lost 3 bases and 10 bases respectively, with 15 bases between them. Germline assignment: CDR1 LGHDT and CDR2 YNNKEL (reference sequence). The CDR3 runs to 14 residues. CDR3 loop: CASSQEGGRGKLFF. DNA for the CDR3: TGTGCCAGCAGCCAGGAGGGGGGAAGGGGAAAACTGTTTTTT.

This clonotype was recorded a few times. The chain has TRBV2 and TRBJ1-1; the D is unclear. The V end lost 4 bases, the J end lost 0 bases, and 9 bases lay between the germline ends. The germline CDR1 and CDR2 sequences are SNHLY and FYNNEI. This CDR3 is 14 amino acids long. The CDR3, as DNA: TGTGCCAGCAGTGCGGGCCTTATGAACACTGAAGCTTTCTTT. Translated, it gives CASSAGLMNTEAFF.

The chain couples TRBV5-1 to TRBJ1-1; D is unclear. The CDR3 consists of 15 residues. V lost 1 base, J lost 0 bases, and 10 bases lay in between. Germline CDR1 and CDR2: SGHRS and YFSETQ. This chain's CDR3 is CASSLLWGMNTEAFF. In DNA, the CDR3 is TGCGCCAGCAGCTTGTTGTGGGGAATGAACACTGAAGCTTTCTTT.

V is TRBV12-3 or TRBV12-4 and J is TRBJ2-7; TRBD1 agrees at 7 bases. Unmatched junction bases numbered 8, after V lost 6 bases and J lost 0 bases. This CDR3 has 15 amino acids. For the CDR3, the DNA is TGTGCCAGCAGCGACAGGGCCGGAAGCTCCTACGAGCAGTACTTC. Translating gives CASSDRAGSSYEQYF.

The V call is TRBV5-1, the J call TRBJ1-2; perhaps TRBD1 as D (6 bases). The V end lost 6 bases, the J end lost 3 bases, and 12 bases lay between the germline ends. Germline V CDR1 and CDR2: SGHRS, YFSETQ. The CDR3 is made up of 13 amino acids. The CDR3 nucleotides are TGCGCCAGCACCCAGGGGTTCGACTATGGCTACACCTTC. Protein product: CASTQGFDYGYTF.

This chain links TRBV18 with TRBJ2-1, with a weak D call TRBD1 (5 bases). V was pared by 0 bases and J by 5 bases, with 14 bases between. The CDR3 is 16 amino acids. CDR1 is KGHSH and CDR2 is LQKENI in the germline V gene. The CDR3 spells CASSPPSIGVNNEQFF. The DNA of the CDR3 is TGTGCCAGCTCACCACCGTCGATAGGGGTGAACAATGAGCAGTTCTTC.

This clonotype came up a few times. The genes are TRBV3-1 and TRBJ1-2, with unresolved D. Germline V gene lookup returns CDR1 LGHDT and CDR2 YNNKEL (reference sequence). Trimming shortened V by 0 bases and J by 4 bases, and 12 bases separated the two germline ends. The CDR3 sequence is 15 residues long. The CDR3 nucleotides are TGTGCCAGCAGCCAAGATAGGGCGGCAACCTATGGCTACACCTTC. Its protein is CASSQDRAATYGYTF.

The gene calls are TRBV12-3 or TRBV12-4 and TRBJ1-2; D possibly corresponds to TRBD1 (5 bases). The CDR3 totals 17 residues. V was clipped by 2 bases and J by 2 bases, with 18 bases between them. CDR3 in amino acids: CASSLYSGTEENYGYTF. CDR3 bases: TGTGCCAGCAGTTTATATAGTGGGACGGAAGAGAACTATGGCTACACCTTC.

This clonotype was recorded a few times. DNA of the CDR3: TGTGCCAGCAGCTCCACAGGGGGCCGGGGCTCCTACGAGCAGTACTTC. Its translation is CASSSTGGRGSYEQYF. The rearrangement joins TRBV11-2 to TRBJ2-7, with 9 nucleotides matching TRBD1. Germline CDR1 is SGHAT and CDR2 is FQNNGV. The CDR3 has 16 residues. The J segment lost 0 bases and the V segment lost 4 bases, leaving 7 bases of the junction unmatched.

The J gene is TRBJ2-1, the V gene TRBV7-3; possibly TRBD2 for D (6 bases). The V gene's germline CDR1 is SGHTA and CDR2 FQGTGA. CDR3 length: 16 amino acids. The ends were cut back, 5 bases at V and 2 bases at J, with 16 bases in the middle. This CDR3 reads CASSPAGGITYNEQFF. The DNA of the CDR3 is TGTGCCAGCAGCCCCGCTGGGGGGATAACCTACAATGAGCAGTTCTTC.

This clonotype was seen a handful of times. The chain joins TRBV19 to TRBJ2-3; 9 bases are a match to TRBD2. This CDR3 contains 15 residues. Looked up from germline, CDR1 is LNHDA and CDR2 is SQIVND (reference sequence). The ends lost 5 bases at V and 2 bases at J; junction bases unmatched: 5. The CDR3 DNA is TGTGCCAGTAGTCCCAGACTAGCGGACACAGATACGCAGTATTTT. Amino acid sequence: CASSPRLADTDTQYF.